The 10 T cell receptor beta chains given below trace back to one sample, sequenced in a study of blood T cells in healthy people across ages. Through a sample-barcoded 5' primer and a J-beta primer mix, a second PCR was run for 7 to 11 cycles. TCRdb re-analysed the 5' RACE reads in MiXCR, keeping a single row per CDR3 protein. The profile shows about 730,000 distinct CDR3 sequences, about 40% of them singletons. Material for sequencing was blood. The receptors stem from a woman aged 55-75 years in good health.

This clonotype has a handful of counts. In DNA form, the CDR3 reads TGCAGTGCTAGATCTCCGGGACAGGGCTCAGATACGCAGTATTTT. It encodes CSARSPGQGSDTQYF. This chain connects TRBV20-1 to TRBJ2-3, with TRBD1 matching over 9 bases. The V segment lost 2 bases and the J segment 4 bases; nucleotides outside the gene matches: 7. This CDR3 region has 15 residues. Germline values: CDR1 DFQATT, CDR2 SNEGSKA (reference sequence).

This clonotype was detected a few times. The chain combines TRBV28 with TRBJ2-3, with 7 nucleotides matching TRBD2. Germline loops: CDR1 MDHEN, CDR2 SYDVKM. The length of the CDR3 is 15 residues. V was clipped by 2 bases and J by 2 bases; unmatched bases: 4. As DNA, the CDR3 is TGTGCCAGCAGTTTACGAGCGGGATACACAGATACGCAGTATTTT. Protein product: CASSLRAGYTDTQYF. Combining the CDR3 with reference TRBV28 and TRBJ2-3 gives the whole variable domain DVKVTQSSRYLVKRTGEKVFLECVQDMDHENMFWYRQDPGLGLRLIYFSYDVKMKEKGDIPEGYSVSREKKERFSLILESASTNQTSMYLCASSLRAGYTDTQYFGPGTRLTVL.

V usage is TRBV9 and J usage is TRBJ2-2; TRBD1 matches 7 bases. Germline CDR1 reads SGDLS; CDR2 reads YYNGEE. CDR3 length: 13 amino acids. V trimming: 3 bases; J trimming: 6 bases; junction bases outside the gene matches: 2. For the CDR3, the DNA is TGTGCCAGCAGCGCGCAGGGGGCCGGGGAGCTGTTTTTT. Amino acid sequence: CASSAQGAGELFF.

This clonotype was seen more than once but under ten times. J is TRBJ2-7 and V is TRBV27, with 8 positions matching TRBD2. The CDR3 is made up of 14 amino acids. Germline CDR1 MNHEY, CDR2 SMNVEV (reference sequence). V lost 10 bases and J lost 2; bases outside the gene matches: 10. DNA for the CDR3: TGTGCCACCGCGGTGGGACTAGGCACCTACGAGCAGTACTTC. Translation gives CATAVGLGTYEQYF.

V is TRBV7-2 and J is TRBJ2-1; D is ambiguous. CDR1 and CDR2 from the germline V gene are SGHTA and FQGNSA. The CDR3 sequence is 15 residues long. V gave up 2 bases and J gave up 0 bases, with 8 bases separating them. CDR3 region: CASSLRLGSYNEQFF. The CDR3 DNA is TGTGCCAGCAGCTTACGGCTGGGCTCCTACAATGAGCAGTTCTTC.

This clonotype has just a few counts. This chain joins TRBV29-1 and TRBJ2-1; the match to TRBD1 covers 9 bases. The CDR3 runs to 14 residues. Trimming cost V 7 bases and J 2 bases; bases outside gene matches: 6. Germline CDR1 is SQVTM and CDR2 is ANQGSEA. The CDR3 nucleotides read TGCAGCGCCTATGGACAGGGGACCTACAATGAGCAGTTCTTC. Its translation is CSAYGQGTYNEQFF.

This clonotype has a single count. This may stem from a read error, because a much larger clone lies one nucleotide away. In DNA form, the CDR3 reads TGCAGCGTTGGGGGAGGGGGCCAAGAGACCCAGTACTTC. It encodes CSVGGGGQETQYF. This chain connects TRBV29-1 to TRBJ2-5; weak D call: TRBD2 (7 bases). Trimming pared 4 bases from V and 1 base from J, leaving 10 bases between. The CDR3 contains 13 residues. Germline V gene lookup returns CDR1 SQVTM and CDR2 ANQGSEA.

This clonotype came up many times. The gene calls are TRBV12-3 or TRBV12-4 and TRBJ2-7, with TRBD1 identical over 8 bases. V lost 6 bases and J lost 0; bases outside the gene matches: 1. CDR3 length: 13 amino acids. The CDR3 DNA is TGTGCCAGCAGCGGACAGGGCTCCTACGAGCAGTACTTC. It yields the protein CASSGQGSYEQYF.

This CDR3 is CSARVTGTNYHEQYF. DNA for the CDR3: TGCAGTGCTAGAGTTACCGGGACTAACTATCACGAGCAGTACTTC. The rearrangement joins TRBV20-1 to TRBJ2-7; 7 bases map to TRBD2. Per the germline V gene, CDR1 is DFQATT and CDR2 is SNEGSKA (reference sequence). The CDR3 runs to 15 residues. With V trimmed by 1 base and J by 5 bases, 11 bases remained unmatched.

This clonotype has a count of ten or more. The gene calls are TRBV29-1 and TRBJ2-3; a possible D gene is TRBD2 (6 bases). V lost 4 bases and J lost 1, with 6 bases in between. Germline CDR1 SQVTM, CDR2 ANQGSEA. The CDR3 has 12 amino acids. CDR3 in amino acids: CSVGLGTDTQYF. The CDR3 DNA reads TGCAGCGTTGGACTAGGCACAGATACGCAGTATTTT.